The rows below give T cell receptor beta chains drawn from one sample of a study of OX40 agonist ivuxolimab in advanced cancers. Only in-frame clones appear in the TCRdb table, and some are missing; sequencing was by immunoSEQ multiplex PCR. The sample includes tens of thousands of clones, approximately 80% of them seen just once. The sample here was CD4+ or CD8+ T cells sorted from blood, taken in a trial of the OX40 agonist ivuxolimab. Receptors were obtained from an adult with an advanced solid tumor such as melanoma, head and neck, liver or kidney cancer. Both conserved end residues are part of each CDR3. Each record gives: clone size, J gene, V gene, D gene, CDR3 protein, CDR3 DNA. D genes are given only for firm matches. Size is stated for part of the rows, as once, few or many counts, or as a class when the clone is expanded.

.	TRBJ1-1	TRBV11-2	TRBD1	CASSRQMDRGATFF	TGTGCCAGCAGCAGACAGATGGACAGGGGTGCGACTTTCTTT
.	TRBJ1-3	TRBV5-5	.	CASSLETSFSGNTIYF	TGTGCCAGCAGCTTAGAGACCAGCTTCTCTGGAAACACCATATATTTT
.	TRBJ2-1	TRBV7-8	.	CASSLSGPEYNEQFF	TGTGCCAGCAGCTTAAGCGGGCCGGAGTACAATGAGCAGTTCTTC
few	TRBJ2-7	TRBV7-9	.	CASSLERGPYEQYF	TGTGCCAGCAGCTTAGAACGGGGGCCTTACGAGCAGTACTTC
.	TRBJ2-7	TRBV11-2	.	CASSLDRGSGEQYF	TGTGCCAGCAGCTTAGATAGGGGATCGGGAGAGCAGTACTTC
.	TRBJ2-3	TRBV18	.	CASSRGAGTDTQYF	TGTGCCAGCTCACGTGGGGCGGGCACAGATACGCAGTATTTT
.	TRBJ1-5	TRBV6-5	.	CASSYSWQGFNQPQHF	TGTGCCAGCAGTTACTCGTGGCAGGGGTTCAATCAGCCCCAGCATTTT
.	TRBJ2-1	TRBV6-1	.	CASKGGFHNEQFF	TGTGCCAGCAAGGGGGGGTTTCACAATGAGCAGTTCTTC
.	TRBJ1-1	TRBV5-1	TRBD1	CASSLGVDRRGSEAFF	TGCGCCAGCAGCTTGGGGGTGGACAGGCGGGGCTCGGAAGCTTTCTTT
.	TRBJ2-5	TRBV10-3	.	CAIRGPQETQYF	TGTGCCATCAGGGGGCCCCAAGAGACCCAGTACTTC
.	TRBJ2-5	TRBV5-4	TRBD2	CASSSASGGLYQETQYF	TGTGCCAGCAGCTCAGCTAGCGGGGGTCTATACCAAGAGACCCAGTACTTC
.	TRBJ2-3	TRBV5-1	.	CASSLGSGRDTQYF	TGCGCCAGCAGCTTGGGTTCGGGGAGGGATACGCAGTATTTT
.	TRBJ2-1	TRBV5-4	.	CASSLGGVKNEQFF	TGTGCCAGCAGCTTAGGAGGGGTGAAAAATGAGCAGTTCTTC
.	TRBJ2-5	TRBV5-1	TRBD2	CASSTGTRGGRETQYF	TGCGCCAGCAGCACCGGGACTAGGGGCGGTCGAGAGACCCAGTACTTC
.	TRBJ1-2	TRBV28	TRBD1	CASRVGGTENF	TGTGCCAGCAGAGTTGGAGGGACAGAAAACTTC
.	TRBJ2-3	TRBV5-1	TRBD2	CASSGGSANTDTQYF	TGCGCCAGCAGCGGCGGGAGCGCTAACACAGATACGCAGTATTTT
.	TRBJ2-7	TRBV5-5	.	CASSPQLVGEQYF	TGTGCCAGCAGCCCCCAGCTGGTGGGGGAGCAGTACTTC
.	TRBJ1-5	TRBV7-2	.	CASSLRGNQPQHF	TGTGCCAGCAGCCTCCGGGGCAATCAGCCCCAGCATTTT
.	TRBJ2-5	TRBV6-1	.	CASSEASTGKETQYF	TGTGCCAGCAGTGAAGCGTCGACAGGAAAAGAGACCCAGTACTTC
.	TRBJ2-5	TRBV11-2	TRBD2	CASSPGLAGARQETQYF	TGTGCCAGCAGCCCAGGACTAGCGGGGGCCCGCCAAGAGACCCAGTACTTC
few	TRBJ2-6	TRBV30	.	CAQPQLSGANVLTF	TGTGCCCAACCCCAGCTCTCTGGGGCCAACGTCCTGACTTTC
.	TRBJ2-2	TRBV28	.	CASSGSVGRAVTGELFF	TGTGCCAGCAGTGGAAGTGTCGGGCGGGCCGTCACCGGGGAGCTGTTTTTT
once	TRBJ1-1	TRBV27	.	CASRATAMNTEAFF	TGTGCCAGCAGGGCGACGGCAATGAACACTGAAGCTTTCTTT
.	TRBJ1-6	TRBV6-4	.	CATFTLPVYNSPLHF	TGTGCCACCTTTACATTACCGGTCTATAATTCACCCCTCCACTTT
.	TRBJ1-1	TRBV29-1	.	CSVKRGRENTEAFF	TGCAGCGTTAAAAGGGGACGGGAGAACACTGAAGCTTTCTTT
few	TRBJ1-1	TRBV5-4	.	CASSLGGWTEAFF	TGTGCCAGCAGCTTAGGGGGGTGGACTGAAGCTTTCTTT
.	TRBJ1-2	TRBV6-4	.	CASLGMVGYTF	TGTGCCAGCTTGGGGATGGTTGGCTACACCTTC
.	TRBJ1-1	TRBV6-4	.	CASTGGQGLTEAFF	TGTGCCAGCACCGGGGGGCAGGGGTTAACTGAAGCTTTCTTT
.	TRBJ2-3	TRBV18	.	CASSPSTDTQYF	TGTGCCAGCTCACCCAGCACAGATACGCAGTATTTT
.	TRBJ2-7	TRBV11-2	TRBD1	CASSSAGDYRQGSHEQYF	TGTGCCAGCAGCTCAGCCGGAGACTATAGACAGGGCTCCCACGAGCAGTACTTC
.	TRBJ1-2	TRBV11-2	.	CASSYGGRAGGYTF	TGTGCCAGCAGCTACGGGGGTCGAGCGGGCGGCTACACCTTC
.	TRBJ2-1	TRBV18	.	CASSPRMGRGSYNEQFF	TGTGCCAGCTCACCCCGTATGGGGCGGGGCTCCTACAATGAGCAGTTCTTC
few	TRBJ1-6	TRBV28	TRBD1	CASTLRGISNSPLHF	TGTGCCAGCACCCTCAGGGGGATTTCTAATTCACCCCTCCACTTT
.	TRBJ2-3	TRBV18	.	CASSPPTGNPITDTQYF	TGTGCCAGCTCACCACCCACAGGGAACCCTATCACAGATACGCAGTATTTT
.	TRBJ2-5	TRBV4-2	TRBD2	CASSQETGGETQYF	TGTGCCAGCAGCCAAGAGACGGGAGGAGAGACCCAGTACTTC
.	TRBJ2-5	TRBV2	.	CASSGDSETQYF	TGTGCCAGCAGTGGGGACTCTGAGACCCAGTACTTC
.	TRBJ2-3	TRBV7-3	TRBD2	CASSYSGAADTQYF	TGTGCCAGCAGCTACAGCGGGGCCGCAGATACGCAGTATTTT
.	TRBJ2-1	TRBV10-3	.	CAISVTGRAGNEQFF	TGTGCCATCAGTGTCACGGGGCGCGCAGGGAATGAGCAGTTCTTC
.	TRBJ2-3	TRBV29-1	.	CSVERGDSLWQYF	TGCAGCGTTGAAAGAGGGGACTCCCTTTGGCAGTATTTT
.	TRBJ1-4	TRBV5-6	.	CASSLTRNEKLFF	TGTGCCAGCAGCTTAACCAGAAATGAAAAACTGTTTTTT
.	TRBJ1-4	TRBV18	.	CASSPSITRDEKLFF	TGTGCCAGCTCACCAAGCATCACCCGGGACGAAAAACTGTTTTTT
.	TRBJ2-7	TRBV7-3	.	CASSSGRGINEQYF	TGTGCCAGCAGCTCCGGGAGAGGGATTAACGAGCAGTACTTC
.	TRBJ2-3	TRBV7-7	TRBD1	CASSLSGQAGTDTQYF	TGTGCCAGCAGCTTATCTGGACAGGCTGGCACAGATACGCAGTATTTT
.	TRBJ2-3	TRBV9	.	CASSLAPGLDTQYF	TGTGCCAGCAGCTTGGCGCCTGGTCTCGATACGCAGTATTTT
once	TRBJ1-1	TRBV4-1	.	CASSPWRDGNTEAFF	TGCGCCAGCAGCCCGTGGAGGGACGGGAACACTGAAGCTTTCTTT
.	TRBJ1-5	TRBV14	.	CASSHPNQPQHF	TGTGCCAGCAGCCATCCCAATCAGCCCCAGCATTTT
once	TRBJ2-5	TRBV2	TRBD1	CASKPDREQETQYF	TGTGCCAGCAAGCCGGACAGGGAACAAGAGACCCAGTACTTC
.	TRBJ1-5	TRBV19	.	CASSERLPNQPQHF	TGTGCCAGTAGTGAGAGGTTACCCAATCAGCCCCAGCATTTT
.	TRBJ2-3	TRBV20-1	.	CSASADTQYF	TGCAGTGCTAGCGCAGATACGCAGTATTTT
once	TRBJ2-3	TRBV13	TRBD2	CASSSFGLAPDTQYF	TGTGCCAGCAGCTCCTTCGGACTAGCTCCAGATACGCAGTATTTT
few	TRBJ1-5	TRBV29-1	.	CSVGDLNQPQHF	TGCAGCGTGGGGGACCTGAATCAGCCCCAGCATTTT
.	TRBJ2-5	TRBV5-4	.	CASSLGLVRETQYF	TGTGCCAGCAGCTTGGGGCTAGTCCGGGAGACCCAGTACTTC
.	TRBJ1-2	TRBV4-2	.	CASSPDRQTPNYGYTF	TGTGCCAGCAGCCCCGACCGTCAAACACCTAACTATGGCTACACCTTC
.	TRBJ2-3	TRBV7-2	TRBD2	CASSLGWLAGAPTDTQYF	TGTGCCAGCAGCTTAGGGTGGCTAGCGGGAGCCCCCACAGATACGCAGTATTTT
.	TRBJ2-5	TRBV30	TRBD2	CAWSPSGRFGGQETQYF	TGTGCCTGGAGTCCTAGCGGGAGGTTCGGGGGGCAAGAGACCCAGTACTTC